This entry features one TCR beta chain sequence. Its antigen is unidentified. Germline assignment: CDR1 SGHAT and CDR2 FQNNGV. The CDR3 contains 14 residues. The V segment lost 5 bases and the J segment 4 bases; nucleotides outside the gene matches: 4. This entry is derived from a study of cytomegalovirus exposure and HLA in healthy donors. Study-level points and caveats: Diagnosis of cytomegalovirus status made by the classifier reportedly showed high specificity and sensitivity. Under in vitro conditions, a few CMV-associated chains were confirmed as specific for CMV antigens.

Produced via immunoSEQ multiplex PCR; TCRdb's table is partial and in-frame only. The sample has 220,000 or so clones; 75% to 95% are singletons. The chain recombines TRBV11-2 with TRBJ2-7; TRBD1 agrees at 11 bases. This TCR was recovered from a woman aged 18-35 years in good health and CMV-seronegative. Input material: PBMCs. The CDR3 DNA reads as TGTGCCAGCAGCCGCGGGACAGGGGGTTACGAGCAGTACTTC. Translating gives CASSRGTGGYEQYF.